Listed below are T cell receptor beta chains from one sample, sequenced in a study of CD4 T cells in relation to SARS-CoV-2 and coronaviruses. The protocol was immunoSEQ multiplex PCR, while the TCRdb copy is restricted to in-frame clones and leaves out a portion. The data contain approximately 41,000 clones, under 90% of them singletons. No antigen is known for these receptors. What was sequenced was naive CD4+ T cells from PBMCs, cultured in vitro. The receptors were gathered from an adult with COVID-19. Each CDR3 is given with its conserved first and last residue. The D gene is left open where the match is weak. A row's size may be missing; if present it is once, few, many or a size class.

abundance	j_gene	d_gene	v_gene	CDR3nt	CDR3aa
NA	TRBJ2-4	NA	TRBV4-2	TGTGCCAGCAGCCTCCCTGGGGTGTTCCCGCAGTACTTC	CASSLPGVFPQYF
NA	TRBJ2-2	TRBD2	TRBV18	TGTGCCAGCTCACCACGACTAGCGGGGAACACCGGGGAGCTGTTTTTT	CASSPRLAGNTGELFF
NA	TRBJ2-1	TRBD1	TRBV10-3	TGTGCCATCAGTGAGTTGTACGAGGACAGGGGGAATGAGCAGTTCTTC	CAISELYEDRGNEQFF
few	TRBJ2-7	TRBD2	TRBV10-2	TGCGCCAGCAGTGTCGATAGCGGGATCGACGAGCAGTACTTC	CASSVDSGIDEQYF
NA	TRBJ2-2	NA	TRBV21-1	TGTGCCAGCAGCCGAAGGACACTCACCGGGACACCCAAGAACACCGGGGAGCTGTTTTTT	CASSRRTLTGTPKNTGELFF
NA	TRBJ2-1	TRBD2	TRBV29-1	TGCAGCGCGGCCATCAAACTAGCGAACAATGAGCAGTTCTTC	CSAAIKLANNEQFF
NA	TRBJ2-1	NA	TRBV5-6	TGTGCCAGCAGCTTCTATGAGTCTGAGCAGTTCTTC	CASSFYESEQFF
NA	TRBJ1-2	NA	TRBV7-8	TGTGCCAGCAGCTTAAATGGCTATGGCTACACCTTC	CASSLNGYGYTF
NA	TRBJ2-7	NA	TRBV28	TGTGCCAGCAGGAACACGGACGCGAGCTCCTACGAGCAGTACTTC	CASRNTDASSYEQYF
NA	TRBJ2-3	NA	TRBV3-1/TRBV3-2	TGTGCCAGCAGCCAAGATAGAATCACAGATACGCAGTATTTT	CASSQDRITDTQYF
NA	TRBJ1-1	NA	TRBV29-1	TGCAGCCCCTGGGAGGCGGGGACTGAAGCTTTCTTT	CSPWEAGTEAFF
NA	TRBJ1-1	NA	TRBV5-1	TGCGCCAGCAGCGTTCGATTAGGCGGGAACACTGAAGCTTTCTTT	CASSVRLGGNTEAFF
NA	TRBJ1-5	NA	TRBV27	TGTGCCAGCAGGCTAGATAGGGGGAGCAATCAGCCCCAGCATTTT	CASRLDRGSNQPQHF
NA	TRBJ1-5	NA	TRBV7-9	TGTGCCAGCAGCTCGACAGTTGGTCAGCCCCAGCATTTT	CASSSTVGQPQHF
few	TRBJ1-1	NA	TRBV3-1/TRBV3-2	TGTGCCAGCAGCTCACGGGGGTGGAACACTGAAGCTTTCTTT	CASSSRGWNTEAFF
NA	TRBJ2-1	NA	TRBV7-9	TGTGCCAGCAGCTTAGCCGACATCAATGAGCAGTTCTTC	CASSLADINEQFF
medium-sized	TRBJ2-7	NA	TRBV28	TGTGCCAGCGGACTGACCTACGAGCAGTACTTC	CASGLTYEQYF
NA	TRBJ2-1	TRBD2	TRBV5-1	TGCGCCAGCAGATTGGGGGGAGGGCCGTCGTCCTACAATGAGCAGTTCTTC	CASRLGGGPSSYNEQFF
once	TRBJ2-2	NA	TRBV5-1	TGCGCCAGCCGGAGGGGGACGAACACCGGGGAGCTGTTTTTT	CASRRGTNTGELFF
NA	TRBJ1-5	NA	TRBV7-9	TGTGCCAGCCTTCCCCAGGGTTCGCGCAATCAGCCCCAGCATTTT	CASLPQGSRNQPQHF
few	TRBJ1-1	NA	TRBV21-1	TGTGCCAGCAACAAGGTCGGCAGAACGAACACTGAAGCTTTCTTT	CASNKVGRTNTEAFF
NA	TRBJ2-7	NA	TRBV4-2	TGTGCCAGCAGCCAAGAGTACAGCGAGCCCTCCTACGAGCAGTACTTC	CASSQEYSEPSYEQYF
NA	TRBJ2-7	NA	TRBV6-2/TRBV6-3	TGTGCCAGCAGTTACTCGTCAGGGGTCGACGAGCAGTACTTC	CASSYSSGVDEQYF
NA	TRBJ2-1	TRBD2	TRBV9	TGTGCCAGCAGCGTAGGTACGACTAGCAGTTCCTACAATGAGCAGTTCTTC	CASSVGTTSSSYNEQFF
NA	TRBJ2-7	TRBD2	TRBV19	TGTGCCAGTAGGCCGGCTAGCGGGTCCTACGAGCAGTACTTC	CASRPASGSYEQYF
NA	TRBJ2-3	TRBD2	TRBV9	TGTGCCAGCAGCGTAGATCCAGCGGGGAGGGGCACAGATACGCAGTATTTT	CASSVDPAGRGTDTQYF
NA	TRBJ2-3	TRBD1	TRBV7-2	TGTGCCAGCAGCTACGACAGGGGAGATACGCAGTATTTT	CASSYDRGDTQYF
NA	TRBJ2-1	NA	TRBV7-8	TGTGCCAGCAGCTTAGCGGGGGGGCGATACAATGAGCAGTTCTTC	CASSLAGGRYNEQFF
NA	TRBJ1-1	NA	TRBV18	TGTGCCACCAACCGAGGACGGGGGAACACTGAAGCTTTCTTT	CATNRGRGNTEAFF
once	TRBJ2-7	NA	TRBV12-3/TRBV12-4	TGTGCCAGCAGTTTAGCGAGTTCCTACGAGCAGTACTTC	CASSLASSYEQYF
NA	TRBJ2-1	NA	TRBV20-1	TGCAGTGCTAGAGTTGGTGAGCAGTTCTTC	CSARVGEQFF
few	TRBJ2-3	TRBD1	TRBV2	TGTGCCAGCAGTGCCCAGGGGGCAGATACGCAGTATTTT	CASSAQGADTQYF
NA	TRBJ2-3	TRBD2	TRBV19	TGTGCCAGTAGTTTCCTAGCGGACACAGATACGCAGTATTTT	CASSFLADTDTQYF
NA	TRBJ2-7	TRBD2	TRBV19	TGTGCCAGTAGTATTCGCGGGAGTAGCGACGAGCAGTACTTC	CASSIRGSSDEQYF
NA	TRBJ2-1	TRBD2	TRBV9	TGTGCCAGCAGCGTAGGGGGGACTAGCGGGAGAAATGAGCAGTTCTTC	CASSVGGTSGRNEQFF
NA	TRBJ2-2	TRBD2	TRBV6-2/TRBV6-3	TGTGCCAGCAGTTCGAGACTAGCGGGTTACCCCGGGGAGCTGTTTTTT	CASSSRLAGYPGELFF
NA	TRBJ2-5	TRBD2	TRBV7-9	TGTGCCAGCAGCTTAGCGCTGGTAGCGGGAGGGTTCCAAGAGACCCAGTACTTC	CASSLALVAGGFQETQYF
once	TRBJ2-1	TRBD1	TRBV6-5	TGTGCCAGCAGGAGAAACAGGGGGTTTAAGTTCTTC	CASRRNRGFKFF
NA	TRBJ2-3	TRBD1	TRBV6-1	TGTGCCAGCAGTGAACGTACAGGGGGCGCAGATACGCAGTATTTT	CASSERTGGADTQYF
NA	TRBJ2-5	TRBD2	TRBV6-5	TGTGCCAGCGGGCGGCTAGCGGGCCTCCAAGAGACCCAGTACTTC	CASGRLAGLQETQYF
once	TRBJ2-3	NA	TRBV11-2	TGTGCCAGCAGCTTAGTAGGTCGGGAAGTAGATACGCAGTATTTT	CASSLVGREVDTQYF
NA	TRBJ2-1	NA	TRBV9	TGTGCCAGCAGCGCGTCCGGGACCACCTACAATGAGCAGTTCTTC	CASSASGTTYNEQFF
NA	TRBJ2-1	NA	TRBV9	TGTGCCAGCAGCACCCGGGACGGCAGCTTAGTCCCAGGCTCCAATGAGCAGTTCTTC	CASSTRDGSLVPGSNEQFF
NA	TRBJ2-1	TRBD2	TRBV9	TGTGCCAGCAGCGTAGGACTAGCAGCCTACAATGAGCAGTTCTTC	CASSVGLAAYNEQFF
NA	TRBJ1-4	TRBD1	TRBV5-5	TGTGCCAGCAGCTTGGTGGTAGACAGGGAGAAACTGTTTTTT	CASSLVVDREKLFF
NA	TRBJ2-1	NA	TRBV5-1	TGCGCCAGCAGCCACGGACTGGAGCAGTTCTTC	CASSHGLEQFF
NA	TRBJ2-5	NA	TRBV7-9	TGTGCCAGCAGCCCCGGACAGGTCGGGGGAGAGACCCAGTACTTC	CASSPGQVGGETQYF
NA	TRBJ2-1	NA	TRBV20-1	TGCAGTGCTCACAGATACAATGAGCAGTTCTTC	CSAHRYNEQFF
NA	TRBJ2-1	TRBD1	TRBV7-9	TGTGCCAGCAGCCCGAGGGACAGTAGCCATGAGCAGTTCTTC	CASSPRDSSHEQFF
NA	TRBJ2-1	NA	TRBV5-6	TGTGCCAGCAGCCTCCGACGAAGTGCCCCTTTCCGTGGTGAGCAGTTCTTC	CASSLRRSAPFRGEQFF
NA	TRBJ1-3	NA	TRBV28	TGTGCCAGCAGTTTAGCTTCCGTAGCTGGAAACACCATATATTTT	CASSLASVAGNTIYF
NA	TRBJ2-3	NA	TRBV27	TGTGCCAGCAGTTTCGGTGCTAGCGTTGGCGCAGATACGCAGTATTTT	CASSFGASVGADTQYF
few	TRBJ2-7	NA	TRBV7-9	TGTGCCAGCAGCTGGTCCATGCTCGTGGGCGAGCAGTACTTC	CASSWSMLVGEQYF
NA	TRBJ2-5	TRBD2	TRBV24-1	TGTGCCACCAGTGACCCTCCTAGCGGGAGGTACCAAGAGACCCAGTACTTC	CATSDPPSGRYQETQYF
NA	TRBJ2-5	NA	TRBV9	TGTGCCAGCAGCCCAAAAATTAGGGGAGAGACCCAGTACTTC	CASSPKIRGETQYF
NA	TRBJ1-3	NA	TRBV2	TGTGCCAGCAGGGATTTGGGGAACACCATATATTTT	CASRDLGNTIYF
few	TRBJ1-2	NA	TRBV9	TGTGCCAGCAGCCCCAGGGGTAGGAGCTATGGCTACACCTTC	CASSPRGRSYGYTF
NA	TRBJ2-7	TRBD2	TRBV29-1	TGCAGCGTTGGGGCTAGCGGGAGCTACGAGCAGTACTTC	CSVGASGSYEQYF
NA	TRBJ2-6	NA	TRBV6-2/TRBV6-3	TGTGCCAGCAGTTACAGGGGGTCTGGGGCCAACGTCCTGACTTTC	CASSYRGSGANVLTF